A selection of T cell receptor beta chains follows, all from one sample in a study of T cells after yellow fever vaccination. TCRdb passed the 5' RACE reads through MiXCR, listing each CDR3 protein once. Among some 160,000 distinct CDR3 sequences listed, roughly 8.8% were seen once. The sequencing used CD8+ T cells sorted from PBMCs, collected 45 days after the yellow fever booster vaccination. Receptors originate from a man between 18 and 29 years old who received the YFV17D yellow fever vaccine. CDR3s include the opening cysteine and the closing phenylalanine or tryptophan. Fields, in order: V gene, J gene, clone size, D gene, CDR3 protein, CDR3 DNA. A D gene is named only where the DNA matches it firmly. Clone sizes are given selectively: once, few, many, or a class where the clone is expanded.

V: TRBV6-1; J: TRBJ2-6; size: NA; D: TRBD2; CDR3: CASSPGGGSGANVLTF; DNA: TGTGCCAGCTCCCCTGGGGGGGGCTCTGGGGCCAACGTCCTGACTTTC
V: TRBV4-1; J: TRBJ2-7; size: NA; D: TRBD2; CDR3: CASSQVSSGLALGEQYF; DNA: TGCGCCAGCAGCCAAGTCTCTAGCGGGCTTGCTTTGGGCGAGCAGTACTTC
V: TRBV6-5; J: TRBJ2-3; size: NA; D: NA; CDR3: CASREGGTDTQYF; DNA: TGTGCCAGCAGGGAGGGGGGGACAGATACGCAGTATTTT
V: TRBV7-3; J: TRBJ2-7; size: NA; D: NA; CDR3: CASSLGGAGDEQYF; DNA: TGTGCCAGCAGCTTAGGGGGCGCTGGGGACGAGCAGTACTTC
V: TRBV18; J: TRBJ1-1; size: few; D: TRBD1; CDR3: CASSLPGQGDAEAFF; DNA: TGTGCCAGCTCACTCCCGGGACAGGGGGACGCTGAAGCTTTCTTT
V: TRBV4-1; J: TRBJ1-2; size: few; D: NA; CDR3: CASSQVSRTNYGYTF; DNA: TGCGCCAGCAGCCAGGTTTCCCGAACTAACTATGGCTACACCTTC
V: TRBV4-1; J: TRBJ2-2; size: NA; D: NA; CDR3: CASSQPVGTTGELFF; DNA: TGCGCCAGCAGCCAACCCGTTGGTACAACCGGGGAGCTGTTTTTT
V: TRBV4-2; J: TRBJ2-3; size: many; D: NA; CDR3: CASSQELGSTDTQYF; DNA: TGTGCCAGCAGCCAAGAGTTGGGCAGCACAGATACGCAGTATTTT
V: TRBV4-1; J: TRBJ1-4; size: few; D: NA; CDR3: CASRVGATNEKLFF; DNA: TGCGCCAGCAGGGTGGGGGCAACTAATGAAAAACTGTTTTTT
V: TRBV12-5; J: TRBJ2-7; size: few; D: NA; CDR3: CASGPDFGGFSYEQYF; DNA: TGTGCTAGTGGTCCGGACTTTGGGGGTTTCTCCTACGAGCAGTACTTC
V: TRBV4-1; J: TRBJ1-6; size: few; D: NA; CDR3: CASSHSGTPNSPLHF; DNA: TGCGCCAGCAGCCACTCCGGGACGCCTAATTCACCCCTCCACTTT
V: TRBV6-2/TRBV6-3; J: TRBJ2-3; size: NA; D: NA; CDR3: CASGAWRGHDFSTDTQYF; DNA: TGTGCCAGCGGGGCCTGGCGGGGACACGACTTCAGCACAGATACGCAGTATTTT
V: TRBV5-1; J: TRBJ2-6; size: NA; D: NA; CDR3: CASSSGLRSGANVLTF; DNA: TGCGCCAGCAGCTCTGGGCTCCGCTCTGGGGCCAACGTCCTGACTTTC
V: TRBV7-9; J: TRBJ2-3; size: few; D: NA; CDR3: CASSPKVGSDTQYF; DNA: TGTGCCAGCAGCCCCAAGGTGGGCTCCGATACGCAGTATTTT
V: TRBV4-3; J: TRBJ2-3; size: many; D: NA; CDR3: CASSQGRDRRRGDTQYF; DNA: TGCGCCAGCAGCCAGGGTAGGGACCGTCGGAGGGGAGATACGCAGTATTTT
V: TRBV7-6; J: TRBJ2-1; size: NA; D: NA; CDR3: CASSPLAGVAEQFF; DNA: TGTGCCAGCAGCCCCCTAGCCGGGGTAGCTGAGCAGTTCTTC
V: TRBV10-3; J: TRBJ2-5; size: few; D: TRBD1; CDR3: CAISESGQGAGETQYF; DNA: TGTGCCATCAGTGAGTCAGGACAGGGGGCCGGAGAGACCCAGTACTTC
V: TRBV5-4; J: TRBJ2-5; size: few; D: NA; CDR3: CASSGFGGSETQYF; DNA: TGTGCCAGCAGCGGTTTTGGAGGGTCGGAGACCCAGTACTTC
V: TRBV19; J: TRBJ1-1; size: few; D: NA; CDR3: CASSPTRGYAEAFF; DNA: TGTGCCAGCTCTCCCACTCGGGGGTATGCTGAAGCTTTCTTT
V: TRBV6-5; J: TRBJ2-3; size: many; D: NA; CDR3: CASSYSIHSTSTDTQYF; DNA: TGTGCCAGCAGTTACTCGATTCACAGCACTAGCACAGATACGCAGTATTTT
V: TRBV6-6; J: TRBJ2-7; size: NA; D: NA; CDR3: CASSYSPVYEQYF; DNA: TGTGCCAGCAGTTACTCGCCAGTATACGAGCAGTACTTC
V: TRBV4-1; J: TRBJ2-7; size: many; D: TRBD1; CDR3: CASSQGTGTGEQYF; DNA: TGCGCCAGCAGCCAAGGGACAGGGACGGGCGAGCAGTACTTC
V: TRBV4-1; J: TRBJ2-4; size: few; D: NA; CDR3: CASSLRHTLAKNIQYF; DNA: TGCGCCAGCAGCCTCCGACATACCCTAGCCAAAAACATTCAGTACTTC
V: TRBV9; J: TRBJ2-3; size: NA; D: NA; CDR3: CASSVSGRYLADTQYF; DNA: TGTGCCAGCAGCGTAAGTGGACGGTATCTCGCAGATACGCAGTATTTT
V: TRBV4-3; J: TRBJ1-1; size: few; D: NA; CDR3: CASSQVGWGNTEAFF; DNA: TGCGCCAGCAGCCAAGTAGGGTGGGGGAACACTGAAGCTTTCTTT
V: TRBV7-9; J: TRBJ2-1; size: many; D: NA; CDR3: CASSLGEWEQFF; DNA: TGTGCCAGCAGCTTAGGGGAGTGGGAGCAGTTCTTC
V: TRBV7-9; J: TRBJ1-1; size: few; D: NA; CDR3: CASTPGADSNTEAFF; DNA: TGTGCCAGCACCCCGGGAGCGGACTCGAACACTGAAGCTTTCTTT
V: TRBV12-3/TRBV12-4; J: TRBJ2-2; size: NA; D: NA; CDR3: CASIRGTGELFF; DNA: TGTGCCAGCATTCGCGGGACCGGGGAGCTGTTTTTT
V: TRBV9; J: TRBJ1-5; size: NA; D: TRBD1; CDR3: CASSVALLGVGQGLSNQPQHF; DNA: TGTGCCAGCAGCGTAGCGCTACTGGGGGTAGGACAGGGGTTAAGCAATCAGCCCCAGCATTTT
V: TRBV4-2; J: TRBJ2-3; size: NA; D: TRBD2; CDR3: CASSGTSGGPSTDTQYF; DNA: TGTGCCAGCAGTGGGACTAGCGGGGGTCCTAGCACAGATACGCAGTATTTT
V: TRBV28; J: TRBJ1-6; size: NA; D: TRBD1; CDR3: CASSFDRGPLHF; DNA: TGTGCCAGCAGTTTCGACAGGGGACCCCTCCACTTT
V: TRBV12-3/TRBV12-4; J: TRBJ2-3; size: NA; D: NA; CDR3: CASSWGRSTDTQYF; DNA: TGTGCCAGCAGCTGGGGACGGAGCACAGATACGCAGTATTTT
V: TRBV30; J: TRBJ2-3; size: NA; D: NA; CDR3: CAWSPVDTQYF; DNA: TGTGCCTGGAGTCCCGTGGATACGCAGTATTTT
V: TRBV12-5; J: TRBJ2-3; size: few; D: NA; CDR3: CASGLAKETDTQYF; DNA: TGTGCTAGTGGTTTGGCGAAGGAGACAGATACGCAGTATTTT
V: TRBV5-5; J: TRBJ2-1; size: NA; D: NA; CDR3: CASSLDESSYNEQFF; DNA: TGTGCCAGCAGCTTGGACGAAAGCTCCTACAATGAGCAGTTCTTC
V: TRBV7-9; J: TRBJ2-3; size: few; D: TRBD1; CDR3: CASRQGTAEFTDTQYF; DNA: TGTGCCAGCAGACAAGGGACAGCAGAGTTCACAGATACGCAGTATTTT
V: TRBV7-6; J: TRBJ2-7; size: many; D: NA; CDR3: CASSLSGNYEQYF; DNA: TGTGCCAGCAGCCTCTCAGGGAACTACGAGCAGTACTTC
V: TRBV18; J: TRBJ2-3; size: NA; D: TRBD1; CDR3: CASSPLLQGTRRTDTQYF; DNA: TGTGCCAGCTCACCTCTTCTACAGGGGACACGGCGCACAGATACGCAGTATTTT
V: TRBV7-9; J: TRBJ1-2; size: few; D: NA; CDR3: CASSFGTAPESGYTF; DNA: TGTGCCAGCAGCTTTGGGACGGCCCCCGAGAGTGGCTACACCTTC
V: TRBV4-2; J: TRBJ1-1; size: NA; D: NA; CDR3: CASAQDPNTEAFF; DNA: TGTGCCAGCGCACAGGATCCGAACACTGAAGCTTTCTTT
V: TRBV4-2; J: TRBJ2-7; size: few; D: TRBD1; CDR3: CASSQYSYVGRGQSGAYEQYF; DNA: TGTGCCAGCAGCCAGTATTCCTATGTGGGCAGGGGGCAATCGGGGGCCTACGAGCAGTACTTC
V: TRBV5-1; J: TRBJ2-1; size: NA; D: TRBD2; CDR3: CASSAPGLAGGYNEQFF; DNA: TGCGCCAGCAGCGCCCCCGGACTAGCGGGGGGCTACAATGAGCAGTTCTTC
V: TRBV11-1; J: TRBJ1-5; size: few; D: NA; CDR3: CASSSNAGQPQHF; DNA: TGTGCCAGCAGCTCAAATGCGGGTCAGCCCCAGCATTTT
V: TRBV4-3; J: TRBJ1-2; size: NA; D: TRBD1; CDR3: CASSQRTAGTVYGYTF; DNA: TGCGCCAGCAGCCAACGAACTGCCGGGACAGTCTATGGCTACACCTTC
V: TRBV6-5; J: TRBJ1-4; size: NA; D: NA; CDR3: CASSYSIGAGVVEKLFF; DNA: TGTGCCAGCAGTTACTCGATAGGCGCAGGGGTTGTTGAAAAACTGTTTTTT
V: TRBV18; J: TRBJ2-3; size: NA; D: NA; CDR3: CASSPFAAGTSTDTQYF; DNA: TGTGCCAGCTCACCTTTTGCCGCAGGCACTAGCACAGATACGCAGTATTTT
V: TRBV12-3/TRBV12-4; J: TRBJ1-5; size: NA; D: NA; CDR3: CASSWGGDNQPQHF; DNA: TGTGCAAGCAGTTGGGGGGGGGACAATCAGCCCCAGCATTTT
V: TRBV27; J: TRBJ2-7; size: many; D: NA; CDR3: CASSFRVTYEQYF; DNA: TGTGCCAGCAGTTTCAGGGTCACCTACGAGCAGTACTTC
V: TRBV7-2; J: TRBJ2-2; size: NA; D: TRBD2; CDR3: CASSFPGSGGSLTGELFF; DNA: TGTGCCAGCAGCTTCCCGGGTAGCGGGGGTTCTCTCACCGGGGAGCTGTTTTTT
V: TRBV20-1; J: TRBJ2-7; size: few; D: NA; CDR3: CSASDGTYEQYF; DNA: TGCAGTGCTTCGGATGGCACCTACGAGCAGTACTTC
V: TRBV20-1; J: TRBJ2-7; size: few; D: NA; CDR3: CSAKNSLHIYEQYF; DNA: TGCAGTGCTAAAAACAGCCTACATATCTACGAGCAGTACTTC